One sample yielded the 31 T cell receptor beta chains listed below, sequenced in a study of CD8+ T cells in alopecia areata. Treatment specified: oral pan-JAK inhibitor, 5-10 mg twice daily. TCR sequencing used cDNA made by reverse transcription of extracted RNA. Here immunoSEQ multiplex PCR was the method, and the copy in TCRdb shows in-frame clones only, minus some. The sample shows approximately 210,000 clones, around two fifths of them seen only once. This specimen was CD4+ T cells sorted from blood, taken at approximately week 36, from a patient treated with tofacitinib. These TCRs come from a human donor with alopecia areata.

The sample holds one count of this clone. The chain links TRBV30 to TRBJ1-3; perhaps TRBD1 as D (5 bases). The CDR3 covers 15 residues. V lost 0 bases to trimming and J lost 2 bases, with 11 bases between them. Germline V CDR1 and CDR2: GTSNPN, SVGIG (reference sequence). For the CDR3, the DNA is TGTGCCTGGAGTGTAATGGCAGGGACTGGAAACACCATATATTTT. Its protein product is CAWSVMAGTGNTIYF.

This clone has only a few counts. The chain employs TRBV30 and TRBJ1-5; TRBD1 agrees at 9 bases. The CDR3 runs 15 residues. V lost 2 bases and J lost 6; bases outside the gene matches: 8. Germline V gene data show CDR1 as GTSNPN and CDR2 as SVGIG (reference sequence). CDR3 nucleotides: TGTGCCTGGAGTAGGACAGGGGAATTTAGTCAGCCCCAGCATTTT. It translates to CAWSRTGEFSQPQHF.

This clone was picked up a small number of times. CDR3 nucleotides: TGTGCCAGTAAAGCAGGCCAGATCAGGCCCCAGCATTTT. Translation: CASKAGQIRPQHF. The J gene is TRBJ1-5, the V gene TRBV19; the D is unclear. Germline V lookup: CDR1 LNHDA, CDR2 SQIVND (reference sequence). Trimming took off 7 bases at V and 9 bases at J, with 16 bases between the two ends. The CDR3 totals 13 residues.

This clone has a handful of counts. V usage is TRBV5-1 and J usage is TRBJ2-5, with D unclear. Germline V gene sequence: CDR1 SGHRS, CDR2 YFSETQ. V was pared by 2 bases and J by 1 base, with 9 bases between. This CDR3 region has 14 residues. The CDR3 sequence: CASSFGWGQETQYF. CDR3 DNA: TGCGCCAGCAGCTTCGGATGGGGCCAAGAGACCCAGTACTTC.

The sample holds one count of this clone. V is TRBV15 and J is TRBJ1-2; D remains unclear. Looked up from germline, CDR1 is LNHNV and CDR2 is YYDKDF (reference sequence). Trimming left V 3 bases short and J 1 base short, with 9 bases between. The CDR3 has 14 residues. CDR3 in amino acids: CATSSSRINYGYTF. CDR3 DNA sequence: TGTGCCACCAGCAGTAGCCGTATTAACTATGGCTACACCTTC.

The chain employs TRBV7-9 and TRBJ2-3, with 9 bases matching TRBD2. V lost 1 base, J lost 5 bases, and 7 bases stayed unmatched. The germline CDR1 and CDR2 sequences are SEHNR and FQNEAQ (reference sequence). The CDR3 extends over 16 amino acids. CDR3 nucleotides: TGTGCCAGCAGCTTAGGTAGCGGGAGATCTGTAGATACGCAGTATTTT. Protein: CASSLGSGRSVDTQYF.

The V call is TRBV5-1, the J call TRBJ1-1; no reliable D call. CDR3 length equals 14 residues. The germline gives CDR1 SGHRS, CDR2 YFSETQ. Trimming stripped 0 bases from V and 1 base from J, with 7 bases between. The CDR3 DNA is TGCGCCAGCAGCTTGGACGGTCCGAACACTGAAGCTTTCTTT. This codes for CASSLDGPNTEAFF.

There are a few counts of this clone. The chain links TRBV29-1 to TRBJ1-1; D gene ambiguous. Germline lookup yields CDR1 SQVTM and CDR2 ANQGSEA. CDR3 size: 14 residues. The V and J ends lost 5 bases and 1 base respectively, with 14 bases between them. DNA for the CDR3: TGCAGCGTTTCCATACAGACCACGAACACTGAAGCTTTCTTT. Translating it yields CSVSIQTTNTEAFF.

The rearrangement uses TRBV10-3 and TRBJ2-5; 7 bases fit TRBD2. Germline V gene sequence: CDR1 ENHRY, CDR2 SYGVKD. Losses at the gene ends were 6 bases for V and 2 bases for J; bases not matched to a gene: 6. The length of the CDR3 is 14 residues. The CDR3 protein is CAIRDRGVQETQYF. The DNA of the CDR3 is TGTGCCATCAGGGACCGGGGGGTACAAGAGACCCAGTACTTC.

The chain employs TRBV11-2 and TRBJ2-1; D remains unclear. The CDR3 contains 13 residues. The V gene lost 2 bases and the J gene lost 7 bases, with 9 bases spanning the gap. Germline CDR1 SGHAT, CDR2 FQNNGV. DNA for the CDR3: TGTGCCAGCAGCTTATCACTGGGGAATGAGCAGTTCTTC. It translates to CASSLSLGNEQFF. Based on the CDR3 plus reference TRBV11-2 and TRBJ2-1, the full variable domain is EAGVAQSPRYKIIEKRQSVAFWCNPISGHATLYWYQQILGQGPKLLIQFQNNGVVDDSQLPKDRFSAERLKGVDSTLKIQPAKLEDSAVYLCASSLSLGNEQFFGPGTRLTVL.

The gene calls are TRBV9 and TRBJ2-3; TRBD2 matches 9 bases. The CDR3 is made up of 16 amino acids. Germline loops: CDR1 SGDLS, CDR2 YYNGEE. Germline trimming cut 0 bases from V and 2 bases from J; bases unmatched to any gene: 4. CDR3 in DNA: TGTGCCAGCAGCGTAGGGGTAGCGGGGGACACAGATACGCAGTATTTT. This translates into CASSVGVAGDTDTQYF.

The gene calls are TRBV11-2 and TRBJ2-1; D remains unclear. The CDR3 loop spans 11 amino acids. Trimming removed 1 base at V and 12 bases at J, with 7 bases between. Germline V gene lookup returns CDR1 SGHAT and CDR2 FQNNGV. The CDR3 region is CASSLGRPQFF. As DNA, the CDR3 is TGTGCCAGCAGCTTAGGGCGGCCGCAGTTCTTC.

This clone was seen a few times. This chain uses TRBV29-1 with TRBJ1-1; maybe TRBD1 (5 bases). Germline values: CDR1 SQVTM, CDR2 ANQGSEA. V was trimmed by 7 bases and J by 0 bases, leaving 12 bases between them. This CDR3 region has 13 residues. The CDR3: CSGGTGMNTEAFF. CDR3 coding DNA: TGCAGCGGGGGGACCGGGATGAACACTGAAGCTTTCTTT.

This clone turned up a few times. CDR3 DNA: TGTGCCAGCAGCTTAGGTCTGACATCCGGCGAGCAGTACTTC. It encodes CASSLGLTSGEQYF. The chain has TRBV11-2 and TRBJ2-7; D is undetermined. The CDR3 spans 14 residues. Looked up from germline, CDR1 is SGHAT and CDR2 is FQNNGV. With 1 base removed from V and 6 bases from J, the gap between germline ends came to 13 bases.

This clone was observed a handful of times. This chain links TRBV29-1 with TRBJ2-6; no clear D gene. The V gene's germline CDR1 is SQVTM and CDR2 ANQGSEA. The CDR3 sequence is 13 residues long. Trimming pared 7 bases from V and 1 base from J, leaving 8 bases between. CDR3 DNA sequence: TGCAGCGCCCAAGATTCTGGGGCCAACGTCCTGACTTTC. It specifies CSAQDSGANVLTF.

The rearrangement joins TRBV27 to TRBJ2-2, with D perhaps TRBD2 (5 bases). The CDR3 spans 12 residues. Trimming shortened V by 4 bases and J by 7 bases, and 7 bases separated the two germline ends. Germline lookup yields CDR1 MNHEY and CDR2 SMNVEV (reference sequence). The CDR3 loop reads CASSSGYGELFF. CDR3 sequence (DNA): TGTGCCAGCAGTTCGGGGTACGGGGAGCTGTTTTTT.

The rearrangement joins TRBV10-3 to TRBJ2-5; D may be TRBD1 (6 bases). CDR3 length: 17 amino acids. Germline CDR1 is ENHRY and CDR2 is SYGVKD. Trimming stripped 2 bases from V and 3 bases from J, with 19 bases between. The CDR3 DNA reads TGTGCCATCAGTGAGCCACGGAGACCCGAGGGGGAAGAGACCCAGTACTTC. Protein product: CAISEPRRPEGEETQYF.

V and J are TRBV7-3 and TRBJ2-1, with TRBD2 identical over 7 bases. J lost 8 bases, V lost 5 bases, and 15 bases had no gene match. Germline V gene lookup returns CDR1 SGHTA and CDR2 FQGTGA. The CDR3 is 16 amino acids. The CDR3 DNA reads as TGTGCCAGCAGCCTTCGTGCAGATAGCGGGTTCGATGAGCAGTTCTTC. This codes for CASSLRADSGFDEQFF.

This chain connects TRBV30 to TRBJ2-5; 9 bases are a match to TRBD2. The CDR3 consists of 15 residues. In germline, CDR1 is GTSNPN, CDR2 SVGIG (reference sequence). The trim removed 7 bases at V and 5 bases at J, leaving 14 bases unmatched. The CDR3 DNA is TGTGCCTCCCGGGCTAGCGGGATCCAAACGGAGACCCAGTACTTC. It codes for CASRASGIQTETQYF.

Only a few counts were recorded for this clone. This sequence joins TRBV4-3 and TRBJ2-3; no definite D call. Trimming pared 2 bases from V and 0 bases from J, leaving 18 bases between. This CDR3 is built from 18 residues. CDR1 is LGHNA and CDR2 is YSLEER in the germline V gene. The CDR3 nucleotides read TGCGCCAGCAGCCAAACCCCGGGTGGTAGCCCGAGCACAGATACGCAGTATTTT. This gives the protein CASSQTPGGSPSTDTQYF.

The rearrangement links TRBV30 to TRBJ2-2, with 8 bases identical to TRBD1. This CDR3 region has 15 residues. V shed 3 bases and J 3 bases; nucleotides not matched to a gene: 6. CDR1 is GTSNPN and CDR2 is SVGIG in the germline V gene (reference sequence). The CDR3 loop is CAWSVQDRDTGELFF. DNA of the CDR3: TGTGCCTGGAGCGTACAGGACAGGGACACCGGGGAGCTGTTTTTT.

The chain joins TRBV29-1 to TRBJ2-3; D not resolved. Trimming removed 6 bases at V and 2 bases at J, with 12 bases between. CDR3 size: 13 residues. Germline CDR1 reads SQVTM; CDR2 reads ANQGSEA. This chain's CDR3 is CSVEPDTTDTQYF. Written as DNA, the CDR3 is TGCAGCGTCGAACCTGACACCACAGATACGCAGTATTTT.

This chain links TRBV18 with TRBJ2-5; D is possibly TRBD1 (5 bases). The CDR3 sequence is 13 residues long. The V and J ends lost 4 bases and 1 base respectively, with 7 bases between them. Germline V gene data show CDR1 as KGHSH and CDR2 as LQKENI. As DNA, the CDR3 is TGTGCCAGCTCACTGACAGCCCAAGAGACCCAGTACTTC. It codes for CASSLTAQETQYF.

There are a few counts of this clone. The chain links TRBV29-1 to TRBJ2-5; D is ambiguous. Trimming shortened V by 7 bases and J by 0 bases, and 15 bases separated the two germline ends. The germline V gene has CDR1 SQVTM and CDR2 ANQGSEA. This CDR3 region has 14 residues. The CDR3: CSAGPMKYQETQYF. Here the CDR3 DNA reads TGCAGCGCTGGCCCGATGAAGTACCAAGAGACCCAGTACTTC.

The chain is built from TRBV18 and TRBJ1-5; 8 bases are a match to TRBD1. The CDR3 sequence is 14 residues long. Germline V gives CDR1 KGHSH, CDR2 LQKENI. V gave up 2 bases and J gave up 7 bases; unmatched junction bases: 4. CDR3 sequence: CASSPRTGKQPQHF. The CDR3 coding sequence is TGTGCCAGCTCACCAAGGACAGGGAAACAGCCCCAGCATTTT.

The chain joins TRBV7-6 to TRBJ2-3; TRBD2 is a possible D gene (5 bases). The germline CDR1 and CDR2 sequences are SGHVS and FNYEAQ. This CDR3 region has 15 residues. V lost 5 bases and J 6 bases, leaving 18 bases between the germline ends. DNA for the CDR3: TGTGCCAGCAGCCCTATGAACGGGGTCGGGGATACGCAGTATTTT. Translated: CASSPMNGVGDTQYF.

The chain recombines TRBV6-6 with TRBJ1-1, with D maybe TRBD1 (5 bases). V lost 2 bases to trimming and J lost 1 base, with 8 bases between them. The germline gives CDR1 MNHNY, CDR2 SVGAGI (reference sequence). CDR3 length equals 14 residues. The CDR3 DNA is TGTGCCAGCAGTTACCTAGGACAGAACACTGAAGCTTTCTTT. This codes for CASSYLGQNTEAFF.

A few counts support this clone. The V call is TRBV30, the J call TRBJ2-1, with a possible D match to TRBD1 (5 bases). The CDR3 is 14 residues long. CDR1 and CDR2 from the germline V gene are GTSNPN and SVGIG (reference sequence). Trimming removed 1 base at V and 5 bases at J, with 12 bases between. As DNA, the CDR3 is TGTGCCTGGAGTGGGGGCCGAGTGAACAATGAGCAGTTCTTC. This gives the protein CAWSGGRVNNEQFF.

In nucleotides, the CDR3 is TGTGCCAGCAGCACCGGGACAGTGAACTATGGCTACACCTTC. This gives the protein CASSTGTVNYGYTF. V gene TRBV5-4 combines with J gene TRBJ1-2; 7 nucleotides align to TRBD1. This CDR3 comprises 14 residues. V gave up 4 bases and J gave up 2 bases; unmatched junction bases: 5. Germline loops: CDR1 SGHNT, CDR2 YYREEE (reference sequence).

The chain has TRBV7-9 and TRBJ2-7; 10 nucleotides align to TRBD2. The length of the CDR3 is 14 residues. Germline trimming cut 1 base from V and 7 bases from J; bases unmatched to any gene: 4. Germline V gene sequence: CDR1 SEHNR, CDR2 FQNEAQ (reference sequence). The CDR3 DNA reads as TGTGCCAGCAGCTTAGGTCTAGCGGGAGTGGAGCAGTACTTC. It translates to CASSLGLAGVEQYF. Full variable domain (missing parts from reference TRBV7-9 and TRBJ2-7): DTGVSQNPRHKITKRGQNVTFRCDPISEHNRLYWYRQTLGQGPEFLTYFQNEAQLEKSRLLSDRFSAERPKGSFSTLEIQRTEQGDSAMYLCASSLGLAGVEQYFGPGTRLTVT.

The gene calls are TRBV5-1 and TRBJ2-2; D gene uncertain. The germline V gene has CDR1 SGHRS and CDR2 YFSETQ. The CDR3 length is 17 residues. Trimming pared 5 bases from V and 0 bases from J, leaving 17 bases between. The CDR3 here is CASSAIGQIPNTGELFF. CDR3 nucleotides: TGCGCCAGCAGTGCCATTGGGCAGATCCCGAACACCGGGGAGCTGTTTTTT.